This T cell receptor (beta chain) was observed in a study of blood T cell repertoires in COVID-19. Turning to the study itself: The origin of the acute and convalescent COVID-19 samples was the United States, Italy and Spain. The cDNA or gDNA used as material had been derived from T cells, B-cell-depleted T cells, or PBMCs.

Under the authors' procedure: Reference gene primer amplification gave estimated nucleated cell counts. Sequencing was performed with immunoSEQ multiplex PCR; in TCRdb, only in-frame clones are kept and a portion is missing. V, J and clone size are taken as reported in that table, and D and trimming were inferred from the DNA itself. The data hold around 320,000 clones, with 87% observed a single time. Per germline, CDR1 SGHKS and CDR2 YYEKEE (reference sequence). The length of the CDR3 is 15 residues. V dropped 3 bases and J dropped 2 bases, with 13 bases sitting between them. The material sequenced was peripheral blood. The receptor comes from a man aged 18 to 35 with active or convalescent COVID-19. This chain links TRBV5-5 with TRBJ2-3, with D possibly matching TRBD1 (6 bases). The CDR3 sequence: CASSSRGAITDTQYF. CDR3 in DNA: TGTGCCAGCAGCTCCAGGGGAGCCATCACAGATACGCAGTATTTT. The full variable domain, rest sourced from reference TRBV5-5 and TRBJ2-3, is DAGVTQSPTHLIKTRGQQVTLRCSPISGHKSVSWYQQVLGQGPQFIFQYYEKEERGRGNFPDRFSARQFPNYSSELNVNALLLGDSALYLCASSSRGAITDTQYFGPGTRLTVL.